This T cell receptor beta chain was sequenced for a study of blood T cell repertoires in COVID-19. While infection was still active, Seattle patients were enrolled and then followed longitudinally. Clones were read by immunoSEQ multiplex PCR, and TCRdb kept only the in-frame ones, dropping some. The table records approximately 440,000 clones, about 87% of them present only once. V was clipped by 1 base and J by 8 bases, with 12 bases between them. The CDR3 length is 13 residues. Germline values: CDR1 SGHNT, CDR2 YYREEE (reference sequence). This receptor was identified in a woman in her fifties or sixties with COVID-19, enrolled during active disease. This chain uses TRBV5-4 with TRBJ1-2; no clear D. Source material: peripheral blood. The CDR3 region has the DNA TGTGCCAGCAGCTTGTCCGCGATTGAGGGCTACACCTTC. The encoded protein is CASSLSAIEGYTF.